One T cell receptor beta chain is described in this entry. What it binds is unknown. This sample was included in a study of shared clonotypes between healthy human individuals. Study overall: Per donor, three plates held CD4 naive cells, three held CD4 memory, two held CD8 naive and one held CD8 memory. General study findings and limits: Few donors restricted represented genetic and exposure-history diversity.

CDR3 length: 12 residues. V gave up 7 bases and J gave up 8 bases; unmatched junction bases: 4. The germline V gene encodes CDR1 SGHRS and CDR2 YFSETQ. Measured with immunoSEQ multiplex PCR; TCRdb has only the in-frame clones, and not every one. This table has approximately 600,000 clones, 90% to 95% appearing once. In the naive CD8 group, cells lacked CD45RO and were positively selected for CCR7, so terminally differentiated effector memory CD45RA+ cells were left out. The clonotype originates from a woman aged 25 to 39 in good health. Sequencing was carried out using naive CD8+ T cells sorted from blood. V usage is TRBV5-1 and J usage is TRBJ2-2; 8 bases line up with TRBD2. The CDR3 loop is CASRAGEGELFF. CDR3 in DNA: TGCGCCAGCCGAGCGGGAGAAGGGGAGCTGTTTTTT.